This T cell receptor beta chain stems from a study of response to subunit inactivated influenza vaccine. The length of the CDR3 is 15 residues. Trimming took 0 bases from V and 4 from J, leaving 11 bases between them. CDR1 SGHTA and CDR2 FQGNSA come from the germline V gene. In TCRdb, the RT-PCR reads were re-called with MiXCR into one record per CDR3 protein. The sample yields just under 550,000 distinct CDR3 sequences, 20% to 25% seen once. These same data were also listed under a study on T cells expressing NK-cell markers. That publication notes: TCR beta libraries carry UMIs added by 5'RACE template switching.

The sequence derives from a man aged 50-60 years who received an inactivated influenza vaccine. This sequence joins TRBV7-2 and TRBJ2-3; possibly TRBD1 for D (6 bases). This material consisted of CD4+ T cells sorted from PBMCs, taken less than 13 days after vaccination. CDR3 DNA sequence: TGTGCCAGCAGCTTAGCCTCAGGGGATTCAGATACGCAGTATTTT. Protein product: CASSLASGDSDTQYF.